This entry lists 16 T cell receptor beta chains sequenced from one sample in a study of human T cells and chemical hapten exposure. TCRdb re-analysed the RACE reads in MiXCR, keeping a single row per CDR3 protein. Here the sample spans about 54,000 distinct CDR3 sequences, 9.9% being singletons. Time point specified: patch test 2, 6 weeks after DPC sensitization. Treatment in this sample: therapeutic diphenylcyclopropenone sensitization with weekly scalp DPC. The material sequenced was whole blood, taken in connection with sensitization to the hapten diphenylcyclopropenone (DPC). The receptors were gathered from a woman aged 45-65 years with alopecia areata. Some clones in this sample may be carry-over from other donors' samples.

This clonotype appeared a few times. The chain uses TRBV20-1 and TRBJ2-7; 7 bases match TRBD2. The CDR3 has 14 residues. Germline CDR1 and CDR2: DFQATT and SNEGSKA (reference sequence). Trimming removed 0 bases from V and 3 bases from J; junction bases left unmatched: 5. CDR3 in amino acids: CSARDGGTLYEQYF. CDR3 DNA sequence: TGCAGTGCTAGAGACGGGGGGACCCTCTACGAGCAGTACTTC.

This clonotype was recorded at least ten times. The V gene is TRBV20-1, the J gene TRBJ1-2; 8 bases align to TRBD1. Germline V CDR1 and CDR2: DFQATT, SNEGSKA (reference sequence). The CDR3 totals 15 residues. V dropped 4 bases and J dropped 2; count of bases not matched to a gene: 9. The chain's CDR3 is CSATNRTGLNYGYTF. The CDR3 coding sequence is TGCAGTGCTACGAACCGGACAGGGCTAAACTATGGCTACACCTTC.

The chain uses TRBV29-1 and TRBJ2-3; 8 bases match TRBD2. The CDR3 runs to 14 residues. Germline CDR1 is SQVTM and CDR2 is ANQGSEA. Unmatched junction bases numbered 3, after V lost 3 bases and J lost 1 base. The CDR3 loop is CSVDPTSGTDTQYF. CDR3 nucleotide sequence: TGCAGCGTTGACCCGACTAGCGGCACAGATACGCAGTATTTT.

The rearrangement joins TRBV7-9 to TRBJ1-1; 8 bases are a match to TRBD1. Looked up from germline, CDR1 is SEHNR and CDR2 is FQNEAQ (reference sequence). The trim removed 1 base at V and 7 bases at J, leaving 8 bases unmatched. The CDR3 is 15 amino acids. This chain's CDR3 is CASSLDAGGPIEAFF. The CDR3 DNA reads as TGTGCCAGCAGCTTAGATGCAGGGGGCCCGATTGAAGCTTTCTTT.

This clonotype was seen many times. This sequence joins TRBV5-5 and TRBJ1-1; unclear D gene. The germline V gene has CDR1 SGHKS and CDR2 YYEKEE (reference sequence). Trimming shortened V by 1 base and J by 0 bases, and 10 bases separated the two germline ends. This CDR3 has 15 amino acids. The chain's CDR3 is CASSLFLGVNTEAFF. CDR3 in DNA: TGTGCCAGCAGCTTGTTTTTGGGTGTGAACACTGAAGCTTTCTTT.

The rearrangement links TRBV20-1 to TRBJ1-5, with D maybe TRBD1 (5 bases). Germline CDR1 is DFQATT and CDR2 is SNEGSKA (reference sequence). This CDR3 has 13 amino acids. The V end was cut by 3 bases, the J end by 3 bases, with 9 bases between. The CDR3 protein is CSASLGANQPQHF. In nucleotides, the CDR3 is TGCAGTGCTAGTCTCGGGGCCAATCAGCCCCAGCATTTT.

The chain is built from TRBV29-1 and TRBJ1-3; no clear D. The CDR3 extends over 13 amino acids. The germline CDR1 and CDR2 sequences are SQVTM and ANQGSEA. Trimming cost V 2 bases and J 4 bases, with 9 bases left between them. The CDR3 sequence: CSVEPRFGNTIYF. The CDR3 DNA reads TGCAGCGTTGAACCCAGGTTCGGAAACACCATATATTTT.

The chain recombines TRBV7-2 with TRBJ1-1; a possible D gene is TRBD1 (6 bases). Trimming took 3 bases from V and 9 from J, leaving 20 bases between them. Germline V lookup: CDR1 SGHTA, CDR2 FQGNSA. This CDR3 spans 15 amino acids. CDR3 protein: CASSFAIRTANQAFF. The CDR3 DNA is TGTGCCAGCAGCTTCGCCATTCGGACAGCAAATCAAGCTTTCTTT.

The chain joins TRBV6-2 or TRBV6-3 to TRBJ1-1, with a tentative D call TRBD1 (6 bases). Germline values: CDR1 MNHEY, CDR2 SVGEGT. V was pared by 6 bases and J by 4 bases, with 15 bases between. The CDR3 loop spans 14 amino acids. CDR3 nucleotide sequence: TGTGCCAGCAGAAAGGCGGGGGGCATCACTGAAGCTTTCTTT. Protein: CASRKAGGITEAFF.

The chain has TRBV3-1 and TRBJ1-1; maybe TRBD1 (6 bases). This CDR3 contains 15 residues. Deletions cut 3 bases from V and 1 base from J, with 12 bases between. Per the germline V gene, CDR1 is LGHDT and CDR2 is YNNKEL (reference sequence). The CDR3 is CASSQTDRPNTEAFF. CDR3 nucleotide sequence: TGTGCCAGCAGCCAGACGGACAGACCGAACACTGAAGCTTTCTTT.

The V gene is TRBV28, the J gene TRBJ2-7; weak D call: TRBD1 (5 bases). This CDR3 comprises 12 residues. Germline loops: CDR1 MDHEN, CDR2 SYDVKM. V was shortened by 10 bases and J by 4 bases, with 14 bases between the two germline ends. The CDR3 sequence: CATSATGYEQYF. CDR3 bases: TGTGCCACCTCCGCTACAGGATACGAGCAGTACTTC.

This clonotype was seen ten or more times. The chain couples TRBV20-1 to TRBJ1-3; 7 bases agree with TRBD1. The V gene end was trimmed by 6 bases and the J gene end by 6 bases; junction bases not matched to a gene: 8. Germline V gene data show CDR1 as DFQATT and CDR2 as SNEGSKA (reference sequence). CDR3 length: 13 amino acids. The CDR3 protein is CSARQGGLNTIYF. The CDR3 DNA sequence: TGCAGTGCCAGACAGGGCGGGTTAAACACCATATATTTT.

This clonotype was recorded a few times. The gene calls are TRBV20-1 and TRBJ1-5; possibly TRBD1 for D (5 bases). Trimming took off 5 bases at V and 3 bases at J, with 11 bases between the two ends. From germline, CDR1 is DFQATT and CDR2 SNEGSKA (reference sequence). The CDR3 consists of 13 residues. CDR3 nucleotides: TGCAGTGCTCCCGGGGGGGTCAATCAGCCCCAGCATTTT. Translation: CSAPGGVNQPQHF.

This clonotype occurred many times. The V and J genes are TRBV11-2 and TRBJ1-1; 7 bases line up with TRBD1. CDR1 is SGHAT, CDR2 FQNNGV, per germline. CDR3 length equals 15 residues. V was clipped by 5 bases and J by 3 bases; unmatched bases: 9. CDR3 bases: TGTGCCAGCAGCGCAATACAGGGGCCGGACACTGAAGCTTTCTTT. Translation: CASSAIQGPDTEAFF.

V gene TRBV4-1 combines with J gene TRBJ1-1; tentatively, D is TRBD1 (6 bases). V lost 4 bases to trimming and J lost 0 bases, with 6 bases between them. Germline V CDR1 and CDR2: MGHRA, YSYEKL. The CDR3 runs to 13 residues. CDR3 protein: CASSRTVNTEAFF. In DNA form, the CDR3 reads TGCGCCAGCAGCCGGACAGTGAACACTGAAGCTTTCTTT.

There are many counts of this clonotype. J is TRBJ1-3 and V is TRBV12-3 or TRBV12-4; a weak D match, TRBD1 (5 bases). This CDR3 comprises 16 residues. V was cut by 6 bases and J by 0 bases, with 15 bases left in between. CDR3 DNA: TGTGCCAGCAGCTTTGGAACAGGAAGCTCTGGAAACACCATATATTTT. As protein: CASSFGTGSSGNTIYF.